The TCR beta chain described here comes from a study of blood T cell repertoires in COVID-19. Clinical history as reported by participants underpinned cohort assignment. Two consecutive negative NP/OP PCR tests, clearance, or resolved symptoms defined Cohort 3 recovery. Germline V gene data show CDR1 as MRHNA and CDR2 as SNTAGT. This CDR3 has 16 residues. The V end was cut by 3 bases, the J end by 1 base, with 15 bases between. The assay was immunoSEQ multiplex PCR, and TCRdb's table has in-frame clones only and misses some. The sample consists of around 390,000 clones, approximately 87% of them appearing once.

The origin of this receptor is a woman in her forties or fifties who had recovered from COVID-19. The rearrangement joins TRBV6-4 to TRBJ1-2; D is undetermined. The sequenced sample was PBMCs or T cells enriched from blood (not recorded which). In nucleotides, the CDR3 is TGTGCCAGCAGTGAAGATGCCTTAAGTAGTAACTATGGCTACACCTTC. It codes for CASSEDALSSNYGYTF.